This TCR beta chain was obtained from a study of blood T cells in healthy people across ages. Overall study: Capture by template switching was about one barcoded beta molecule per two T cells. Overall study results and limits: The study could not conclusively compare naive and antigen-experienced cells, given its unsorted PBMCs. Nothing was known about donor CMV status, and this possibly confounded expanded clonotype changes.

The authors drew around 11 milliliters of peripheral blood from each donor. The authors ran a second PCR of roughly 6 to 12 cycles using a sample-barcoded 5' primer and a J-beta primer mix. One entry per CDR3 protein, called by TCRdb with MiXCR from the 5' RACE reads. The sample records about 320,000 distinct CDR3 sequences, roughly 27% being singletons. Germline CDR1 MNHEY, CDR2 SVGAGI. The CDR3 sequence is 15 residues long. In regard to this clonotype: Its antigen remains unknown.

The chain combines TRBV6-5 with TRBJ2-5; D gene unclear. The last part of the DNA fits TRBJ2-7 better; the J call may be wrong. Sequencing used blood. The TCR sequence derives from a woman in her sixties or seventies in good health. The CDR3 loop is CASSYSRRTVYEQYF. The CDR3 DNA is TGTGCCAGCAGTTACTCGAGGCGCACAGTATACGAGCAGTACTTC.